The clone carrying this T cell receptor beta chain was counted between two and nine times. TCRdb re-called the RT-PCR reads with MiXCR, one entry per CDR3 protein. The sample comprises about 680,000 distinct CDR3 sequences, 13% to 15% of which are singletons, and 3% to 4.5% rests with the top ten. The CDR3 length is 16 residues. V was clipped by 6 bases and J by 4 bases, with 19 bases between them. Per the germline V gene, CDR1 is MNHEY and CDR2 is SMNVEV (reference sequence). The rearrangement uses TRBV27 and TRBJ1-5; D gene unclear. The sample comprised memory CD4+ T cells from blood. This clonotype originated in a female donor in good health, serving as a healthy control. CDR3 sequence: CASRLNSWAHNQPQHF. For the CDR3, the DNA is TGTGCCAGCAGACTCAACTCCTGGGCCCATAATCAGCCCCAGCATTTT.